The present T cell receptor beta chain was sequenced within a study of CD8+ T cells in alopecia areata. RNA, once extracted, was reverse transcribed into cDNA for use as the sequencing template. The table came from immunoSEQ multiplex PCR; TCRdb's copy has only in-frame clones and leaves some out. The table records 210,000 or so clones, just over 65% of them present only once. Findings and limits, study-wide: Normal scalp had lower clonality than lesional scalp, with alopecia totalis/universalis lesions showing this most strongly. Treatment with tofacitinib significantly lowered scalp clonality and reduced expanded CD8+ clones among the top 100. One nonresponder leaves baseline CD8+ expansion's link to response uncertain.

Treatment denoted: oral pan-JAK inhibitor, 5-10 mg twice daily. Sorting from PBMCs produced CD4+ and CD8+ T cells. About this clone: Its antigen remains unidentified.

CDR3 size: 15 residues. V gave up 2 bases and J gave up 6 bases; unmatched junction bases: 4. CDR1 and CDR2 from the germline V gene are SNHLY and FYNNEI. The sequences come from CD4+ T cells sorted from blood, collected at approximately week 45, from a patient treated with tofacitinib. The TCR sequence derives from a human donor with alopecia areata. The chain links TRBV2 to TRBJ2-1; 10 bases are a match to TRBD2. CDR3 loop: CASSETSGVPNEQFF. The CDR3 DNA reads as TGTGCCAGCAGTGAAACTAGCGGGGTCCCCAATGAGCAGTTCTTC.